These 31 T cell receptor beta chains came from one sample sequenced in a study of human T cells and chemical hapten exposure. Stated time point: healthy volunteer bleed at 2 weeks. Unfractionated whole blood was the source from which total RNA was extracted. TCRdb recomputed calls from the RACE reads with MiXCR, one row per CDR3 protein. The sample contains 35,000 to 50,000 distinct CDR3 sequences, over 3.5% of which appear only once. The specimen sequenced was whole blood. The receptors here all came from a female donor in good health. Some clones in this sample may be carry-over from other donors' samples.

This clonotype was seen more than once but under ten times. V is TRBV5-1 and J is TRBJ1-1; no definite D call. The CDR3 spans 14 residues. The germline gives CDR1 SGHRS, CDR2 YFSETQ. V lost 0 bases and J lost 1, with 7 bases in between. In DNA form, the CDR3 reads TGCGCCAGCAGCTTGGTTATCAGGAACACTGAAGCTTTCTTT. Translation gives CASSLVIRNTEAFF.

This clonotype was counted ten times or more. This chain connects TRBV29-1 to TRBJ1-2; D unclear. V lost 5 bases, J lost 5 bases, and 18 bases lay in between. Per the germline V gene, CDR1 is SQVTM and CDR2 is ANQGSEA. The CDR3 runs to 14 residues. The CDR3 DNA follows: TGCAGCGTTTACGGAGCGGGAGGGTCTTATGGCTACACCTTC. Amino acids: CSVYGAGGSYGYTF.

The rearrangement uses TRBV11-2 and TRBJ2-1; possible D gene TRBD2, 6 bases. Germline CDR1 SGHAT, CDR2 FQNNGV. V lost 5 bases to trimming and J lost 4 bases, with 15 bases between them. The length of the CDR3 is 15 residues. DNA for the CDR3: TGTGCCAGCAGCCCCGGGACTCCAACTTACAATGAGCAGTTCTTC. Its translation is CASSPGTPTYNEQFF.

V gene TRBV6-2 or TRBV6-3 combines with J gene TRBJ2-4, with a weak D call TRBD1 (5 bases). Germline CDR1 MNHEY, CDR2 SVGEGT. This CDR3 has 13 residues. Trimming stripped 5 bases from V and 8 bases from J, with 13 bases between. CDR3 in amino acids: CASSNRGRDIQYF. Written as DNA, the CDR3 is TGTGCCAGCAGTAATAGGGGCCGGGACATTCAGTACTTC.

This clonotype came up many times. This rearrangement joins TRBV12-3 or TRBV12-4 to TRBJ2-5; D call uncertain. Trimming removed 5 bases at V and 2 bases at J, with 15 bases between. CDR3 size: 15 residues. Here the CDR3 DNA reads TGTGCCAGCAGTCCTCCTCAGGTGATACAAGAGACCCAGTACTTC. Amino acids: CASSPPQVIQETQYF.

This clonotype was picked up many times. The rearrangement links TRBV6-2 or TRBV6-3 to TRBJ2-7, with a tentative D call TRBD2 (6 bases). This CDR3 is built from 16 residues. V was cut by 0 bases and J by 2 bases, with 14 bases left in between. Germline loops: CDR1 MNHEY, CDR2 SVGEGT. Written as DNA, the CDR3 is TGTGCCAGCAGTTACTCGAGACTAGACCCACCCTACGAGCAGTACTTC. Protein: CASSYSRLDPPYEQYF.

This clonotype was detected only a few times. This sequence joins TRBV7-2 and TRBJ2-1; 7 nucleotides agree with TRBD2. V shed 4 bases, J shed 9 bases, and the junction held 9 bases outside the gene matches. From germline, CDR1 is SGHTA and CDR2 FQGNSA. This CDR3 contains 14 residues. The CDR3 region is CASSSKKRGGEQFF. CDR3 bases: TGTGCCAGCAGCTCTAAGAAGCGGGGAGGTGAGCAGTTCTTC.

This clonotype was detected many times. V is TRBV14 and J is TRBJ2-3; TRBD1 agrees at 7 bases. Germline V lookup: CDR1 SGHDN, CDR2 FVKESK. V shed 5 bases and J 2 bases; nucleotides not matched to a gene: 19. CDR3 length equals 19 residues. The DNA for the CDR3 is TGTGCCAGCAGCTTTAGATCTACATTACAGGGGTCCCCCACAGATACGCAGTATTTT. Encoded protein: CASSFRSTLQGSPTDTQYF.

This clonotype was detected only once. This chain connects TRBV19 to TRBJ2-7; 10 nucleotides line up with TRBD1. Germline V gene data show CDR1 as LNHDA and CDR2 as SQIVND (reference sequence). The J segment lost 4 bases and the V segment lost 6 bases, leaving 6 bases of the junction unmatched. This CDR3 region has 14 residues. This chain's CDR3 is CASSPGQGRYEQYF. The DNA of the CDR3 is TGTGCCAGTAGCCCGGGACAGGGGAGGTACGAGCAGTACTTC.

This clonotype was seen ten or more times. The J gene is TRBJ1-1, the V gene TRBV27; D is unclear. Between the trimmed V and J ends, which lost 2 bases and 0 bases, there was a span of 10 bases. Germline CDR1 reads MNHEY; CDR2 reads SMNVEV (reference sequence). The CDR3 is made up of 15 amino acids. The CDR3 reads CASSLVPPLNTEAFF. CDR3 coding DNA: TGTGCCAGCAGTTTAGTCCCTCCATTGAACACTGAAGCTTTCTTT.

This clonotype has a count of ten or more. The V call is TRBV29-1, the J call TRBJ1-1; D might be TRBD1 (5 bases). The CDR3 runs to 10 residues. Trimming cost V 3 bases and J 12 bases, with 11 bases left between them. The germline CDR1 and CDR2 sequences are SQVTM and ANQGSEA. The chain's CDR3 is CSVEETVPFF. The DNA of the CDR3 is TGCAGCGTTGAGGAGACAGTACCTTTCTTT.

The chain joins TRBV19 to TRBJ1-5; D might be TRBD1 (5 bases). The CDR3 length is 12 residues. Per germline, CDR1 LNHDA and CDR2 SQIVND (reference sequence). Between the trimmed V and J ends, which lost 2 bases and 11 bases, there was a span of 10 bases. The CDR3 bases are TGTGCCAGTAGTATACCGGGAGGGGCCCAGCATTTT. This gives the protein CASSIPGGAQHF.

This clonotype was seen ten or more times. The rearrangement links TRBV3-1 to TRBJ2-3; TRBD2 matches at 7 bases. The V segment lost 0 bases and the J segment 5 bases; nucleotides outside the gene matches: 2. The CDR3 has 14 residues. Germline V gene data show CDR1 as LGHDT and CDR2 as YNNKEL (reference sequence). The CDR3 sequence is CASSQEPGGDTQYF. The CDR3 DNA sequence: TGTGCCAGCAGCCAAGAACCGGGGGGAGATACGCAGTATTTT.

This clonotype appeared many times. This rearrangement joins TRBV7-2 to TRBJ1-4; the D is unclear. The germline CDR1 and CDR2 sequences are SGHTA and FQGNSA. The CDR3 extends over 15 amino acids. V was pared by 5 bases and J by 0 bases, with 10 bases between. The CDR3 region has the DNA TGTGCCAGCAGCCCAAAGAGAGCAACTAATGAAAAACTGTTTTTT. It encodes CASSPKRATNEKLFF. The full variable domain, completed using reference TRBV7-2 and TRBJ1-4, is GAGVSQSPSNKVTEKGKDVELRCDPISGHTALYWYRQSLGQGLEFLIYFQGNSAPDKSGLPSDRFSAERTGGSVSTLTIQRTQQEDSAVYLCASSPKRATNEKLFFGSGTQLSVL.

In its sample, this clonotype was seen many times. The chain joins TRBV15 to TRBJ1-1; 7 bases align to TRBD1. Unmatched junction bases numbered 2, after V lost 3 bases and J lost 4 bases. The length of the CDR3 is 13 residues. Germline V lookup: CDR1 LNHNV, CDR2 YYDKDF (reference sequence). The DNA for the CDR3 is TGTGCCACCAGCAGGGACAGGTCCACTGAAGCTTTCTTT. This encodes CATSRDRSTEAFF.

This clonotype was observed many times. The rearrangement joins TRBV6-1 to TRBJ2-2; D may be TRBD1 or TRBD2 (6 bases each). The CDR3 is made up of 14 amino acids. Germline lookup yields CDR1 MNHNS and CDR2 SASEGT. V lost 4 bases and J 7 bases, leaving 13 bases between the germline ends. The CDR3 sequence: CASSARDTGGELFF. The CDR3 DNA reads TGTGCCAGCAGTGCGCGGGACACCGGCGGGGAGCTGTTTTTT.

This clonotype was seen at least ten times. The chain couples TRBV27 to TRBJ1-2; perhaps TRBD1 as D (6 bases). The V and J ends lost 8 bases and 4 bases respectively, with 11 bases between them. Germline V lookup: CDR1 MNHEY, CDR2 SMNVEV (reference sequence). The length of the CDR3 is 12 residues. The chain's CDR3 is CASSGRGYGYTF. Here the CDR3 DNA reads TGTGCCAGCTCTGGCAGGGGCTATGGCTACACCTTC.

In its sample, this clonotype was seen many times. The chain links TRBV5-6 to TRBJ1-2, with TRBD1 identical over 10 bases. V shed 4 bases, J shed 2 bases, and the junction held 2 bases outside the gene matches. Germline lookup yields CDR1 SGHDT and CDR2 YYEEEE. The CDR3 contains 14 residues. CDR3 protein: CASSRDRGNYGYTF. In DNA, the CDR3 is TGTGCCAGCAGCCGGGACAGGGGAAACTATGGCTACACCTTC.

This rearrangement joins TRBV6-4 to TRBJ2-3; 7 bases match TRBD2. Germline V lookup: CDR1 MRHNA, CDR2 SNTAGT. After removal of 4 bases from V and 3 bases from J, the junction contained 16 bases not matched to a gene. This CDR3 spans 18 amino acids. CDR3 DNA sequence: TGTGCCAGCAGTGGGAGTTCGCCCAGCGGGACGATGACAGATACGCAGTATTTT. This codes for CASSGSSPSGTMTDTQYF.

Ten or more counts support this clonotype. This chain uses TRBV21-1 with TRBJ1-6. TRBV21-1 corresponds to a pseudogene. This CDR3 has 15 residues. The CDR3 nucleotides are TGTGCCAGCAGCAAAGGCAGCCAATATAATTCACCCCTCCACTTT. It encodes CASSKGSQYNSPLHF.

This clonotype was counted between two and nine times. The CDR3 DNA is TGTGCCAGCAGTTTAGACAGGGTTAGGGACACTGAAGCTTTCTTT. Its translation is CASSLDRVRDTEAFF. The V gene is TRBV12-3 or TRBV12-4, the J gene TRBJ1-1, with D possibly matching TRBD1 (6 bases). The CDR3 consists of 15 residues. V lost 1 base to trimming and J lost 3 bases, with 12 bases between them.

This clonotype was observed at least ten times. The chain joins TRBV7-8 to TRBJ1-5; TRBD1 might be the D (5 bases). Trimming took off 0 bases at V and 11 bases at J, with 26 bases between the two ends. The CDR3 is 18 amino acids. CDR1 and CDR2 from the germline V gene are SGHVS and FQNEAQ. The CDR3 sequence is CASSLANAGRRLGGAQHF. The DNA for the CDR3 is TGTGCCAGCAGCTTAGCGAATGCGGGCAGGCGTCTAGGAGGGGCCCAGCATTTT.

This clonotype has ten or more counts. The rearrangement joins TRBV20-1 to TRBJ1-5, with 7 bases matching TRBD1. CDR1 is DFQATT, CDR2 SNEGSKA, per germline (reference sequence). V shed 7 bases, J shed 6 bases, and the junction held 12 bases outside the gene matches. This CDR3 is 14 amino acids long. As DNA, the CDR3 is TGCAGTGGGGTGCCTTTACAGGGGACTCAGCCCCAGCATTTT. This gives the protein CSGVPLQGTQPQHF.

To note about this clonotype: A clone one base away is much larger, so this may be a read error. The J gene is TRBJ2-3, the V gene TRBV20-1, with unresolved D. The CDR3 consists of 13 residues. Trimming shortened V by 3 bases and J by 1 base, and 8 bases separated the two germline ends. The germline gives CDR1 DFQATT, CDR2 SNEGSKA (reference sequence). The CDR3 reads CSARGGGTDTQYF. CDR3 nucleotide sequence: TGCAGTGCTAGGGGCGGTGGCACAGATACGCAGTATTTT.

This clonotype was counted many times. The rearrangement joins TRBV9 to TRBJ1-3; D remains ambiguous. Germline V gives CDR1 SGDLS, CDR2 YYNGEE. Between the trimmed V and J ends, which lost 0 bases and 0 bases, there was a span of 7 bases. This CDR3 region has 15 residues. In DNA form, the CDR3 reads TGTGCCAGCAGCGTAGGGACTATCTCTGGAAACACCATATATTTT. It translates to CASSVGTISGNTIYF.

This clonotype was counted ten times or more. The genes are TRBV7-2 and TRBJ1-1; D not resolved. This CDR3 spans 17 amino acids. Per the germline V gene, CDR1 is SGHTA and CDR2 is FQGNSA. V lost 4 bases, J lost 0 bases, and 18 bases lay in between. The CDR3, as DNA: TGTGCCAGCAGCTACGGGCGTGTGGCAGTCATGAACACTGAAGCTTTCTTT. Its protein is CASSYGRVAVMNTEAFF.

Many counts were recorded for this clonotype. The chain uses TRBV13 and TRBJ1-5; D not certain. CDR1 and CDR2 (germline): PRHDT, FYEKMQ (reference sequence). The CDR3 has 14 amino acids. The V gene lost 3 bases and the J gene lost 3 bases, with 9 bases spanning the gap. The DNA of the CDR3 is TGTGCCAGCAGCTTCGGTGAAAACAATCAGCCCCAGCATTTT. This codes for CASSFGENNQPQHF.

This clonotype was picked up many times. The chain joins TRBV3-1 to TRBJ2-3, with TRBD2 matching over 8 bases. Germline V CDR1 and CDR2: LGHDT, YNNKEL (reference sequence). With 2 bases clipped from V and 4 bases from J, the junction kept 8 bases outside the gene matches. This CDR3 is built from 16 residues. CDR3 amino acids: CASSQTRGGQADTQYF. CDR3 bases: TGTGCCAGCAGCCAAACACGGGGGGGCCAAGCAGATACGCAGTATTTT.

This clonotype was detected ten times or more. The chain recombines TRBV29-1 with TRBJ2-7; TRBD1 or TRBD2 may be the D gene (5 bases each). Germline loops: CDR1 SQVTM, CDR2 ANQGSEA. The CDR3 spans 11 residues. V was pared by 6 bases and J by 2 bases, with 8 bases between. The CDR3 bases are TGCAGCGTCCAGGGACCCTACGAGCAGTACTTC. Residues: CSVQGPYEQYF.

The chain links TRBV5-5 to TRBJ2-3; D gene unclear. This CDR3 spans 14 amino acids. Germline V gives CDR1 SGHKS, CDR2 YYEKEE (reference sequence). V was pared by 4 bases and J by 2 bases, with 11 bases between. The CDR3 region has the DNA TGTGCCAGCAGCCCAGGACCAGACACAGATACGCAGTATTTT. The encoded protein is CASSPGPDTDTQYF.

This clonotype was detected many times. The genes are TRBV5-1 and TRBJ2-7; weak D call: TRBD1 (6 bases). Germline CDR1 reads SGHRS; CDR2 reads YFSETQ. V dropped 0 bases and J dropped 0 bases, with 13 bases sitting between them. The CDR3 runs to 16 residues. The CDR3 bases are TGCGCCAGCAGCTTGGTCGACAGGTCCCTCTCCTACGAGCAGTACTTC. This encodes CASSLVDRSLSYEQYF.